The entry below describes one T cell receptor beta chain. CDR3 length equals 15 residues. Per the germline V gene, CDR1 is SEHNR and CDR2 is FQNEAQ (reference sequence). V shed 5 bases and J shed 4 bases, with 16 bases lying between them. This entry belongs to a study of blood T cell repertoires in COVID-19. Original processing methods: Reference gene primer amplification yielded estimated nucleated cell counts. Clones were sequenced by immunoSEQ multiplex PCR, and TCRdb holds only the in-frame ones, with some missing. V and J calls and clone size are as listed in that table; D and trimming were resolved from the DNA. The sample holds tens of thousands of clones, approximately 77% seen once.

The chain has TRBV7-9 and TRBJ2-3; TRBD1 might be the D (5 bases). The sequenced sample consisted of peripheral blood. This receptor was taken from a woman between 70 and 85 years old with acute or convalescent COVID-19. The CDR3 loop reads CASSIPRLGADTQYF. Here the CDR3 DNA reads TGTGCCAGCAGCATACCTCGTTTAGGGGCAGATACGCAGTATTTT. Full variable domain (outside the CDR3, taken from reference TRBV7-9 and TRBJ2-3): DTGVSQNPRHKITKRGQNVTFRCDPISEHNRLYWYRQTLGQGPEFLTYFQNEAQLEKSRLLSDRFSAERPKGSFSTLEIQRTEQGDSAMYLCASSIPRLGADTQYFGPGTRLTVL.